This entry describes one TCR beta chain. The antigen remains unidentified. The data were taken from a study of shared clonotypes between healthy human individuals. General study results and limits: All-four-donor shared clonotypes had higher generation probabilities than non-shared clonotypes did. Represented diversity, genetic and exposure-history alike, was limited by few donors. Naive subsets generally had larger estimated richness than memory subsets.

Per the authors' pipeline: Owing to the provision of junction-only sequences devoid of quality scores by immunoSEQ, filtering differed. Clones were sequenced by immunoSEQ multiplex PCR, and TCRdb holds only the in-frame ones, with some missing. D and trimming come from the DNA, and the V and J calls and clone size come from that table. Of approximately 500,000 clones in the sample, about 96% were seen once. The sequencing input was naive CD4+ T cells sorted from blood. Subset here: CD45RA+ positively selected. The clonotype was recovered from a woman aged 30 to 39 in good health.

CDR3 protein: CASSHRLAGDTYEQYF. The CDR3 DNA is TGCGCCAGCAGCCACAGACTAGCGGGAGATACCTACGAGCAGTACTTC. The chain has TRBV5-1 and TRBJ2-7, with 12 bases matching TRBD2. Germline V gene sequence: CDR1 SGHRS, CDR2 YFSETQ. V dropped 4 bases and J dropped 2; count of bases not matched to a gene: 7. The CDR3 is 16 amino acids.